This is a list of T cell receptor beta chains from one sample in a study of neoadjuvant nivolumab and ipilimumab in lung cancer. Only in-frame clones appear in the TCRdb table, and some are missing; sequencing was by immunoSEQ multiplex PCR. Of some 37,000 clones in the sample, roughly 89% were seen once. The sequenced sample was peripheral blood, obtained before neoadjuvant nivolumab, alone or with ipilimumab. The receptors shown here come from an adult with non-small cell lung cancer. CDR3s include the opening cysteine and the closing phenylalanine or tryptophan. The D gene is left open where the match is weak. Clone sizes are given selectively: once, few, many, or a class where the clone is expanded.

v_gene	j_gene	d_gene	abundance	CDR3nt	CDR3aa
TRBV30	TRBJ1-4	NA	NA	TGTGCCTGGACAGATTATGAGGGCGGAAAACTGTTTTTT	CAWTDYEGGKLFF
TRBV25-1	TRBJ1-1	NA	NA	TGTGCCAGCAGTGAATTAAGGGGACTGGACACTGAAGCTTTCTTT	CASSELRGLDTEAFF
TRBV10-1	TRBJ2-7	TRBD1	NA	TGCGCCAGCAGTCCCGGGACAGGGTACGAGCAGTACTTC	CASSPGTGYEQYF
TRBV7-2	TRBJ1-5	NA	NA	TGTGCCAGCACCCAATCCGGGACGGGTGTCGGTCAGCCCCAGCATTTT	CASTQSGTGVGQPQHF
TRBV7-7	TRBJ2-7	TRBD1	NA	TGTGCCAGCAGCTACGGGACAGGGGGCTCCTACGAGCAGTACTTC	CASSYGTGGSYEQYF
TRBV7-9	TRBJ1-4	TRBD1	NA	TGTGCCAGCAGCTTCGGACAGGGCGTTAATGAAAAACTGTTTTTT	CASSFGQGVNEKLFF
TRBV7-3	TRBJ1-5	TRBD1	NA	TGTGCCAGCAGCCAGGACAGGGAACAGCCCCAGCATTTT	CASSQDREQPQHF
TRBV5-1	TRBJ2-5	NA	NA	TGCGCCAGCAGCTGGGGACCTACCGGGGAGACCCAGTACTTC	CASSWGPTGETQYF
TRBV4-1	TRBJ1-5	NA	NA	TGCGCCAGCAGCCAAGATTGGGGCAATCAGCCCCAGCATTTT	CASSQDWGNQPQHF
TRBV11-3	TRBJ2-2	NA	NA	TGTGCCAGCAGCTTAGATGGAGAGGCCACCGGGGAGCTGTTTTTT	CASSLDGEATGELFF
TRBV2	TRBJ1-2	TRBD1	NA	TGTGCCAGCTTGACAGGGGGCGGCTATGGCTACACCTTC	CASLTGGGYGYTF
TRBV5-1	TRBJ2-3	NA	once	TGCGCCAGCAGCTCCGGACAAACCGACACAGATACGCAGTATTTT	CASSSGQTDTDTQYF
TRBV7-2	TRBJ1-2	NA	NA	TGTGCCAGCAGCAACGAACCGGGGGGCGCTAACTATGGCTACACCTTC	CASSNEPGGANYGYTF
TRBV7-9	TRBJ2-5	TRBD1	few	TGTGCCAGCAGCTTAGCCAGGGGGCAGAGAGAGACCCAGTACTTC	CASSLARGQRETQYF
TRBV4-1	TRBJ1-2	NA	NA	TGCGCCAGCAGCCAAGCCGGGCGTAACTATGGCTACACCTTC	CASSQAGRNYGYTF
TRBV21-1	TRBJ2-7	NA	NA	TGTGCCAGCAGCCGAAACTCGGGGCTCTACGAGCAGTACTTC	CASSRNSGLYEQYF
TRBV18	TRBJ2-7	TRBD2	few	TGTGCCAGCTCACTGGGACTAGCCGGCTCGGACGAGCAGTACTTC	CASSLGLAGSDEQYF
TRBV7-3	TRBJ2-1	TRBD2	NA	TGTGCCAGCAGCCCCCAGCGGGAGAGCTCCTACAATGAGCAGTTCTTC	CASSPQRESSYNEQFF
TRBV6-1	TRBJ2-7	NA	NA	TGTGCCAGCAGTCCAAGGACGGGTGGCTACGAGCAGTACTTC	CASSPRTGGYEQYF
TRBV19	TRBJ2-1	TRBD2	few	TGTGCCAGTAGTTGGACTAGCGGACACAAAATCTACGGCAATGAGCAGTTCTTC	CASSWTSGHKIYGNEQFF
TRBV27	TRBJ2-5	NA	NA	TGTGCCAGCAGTTTCCCGGACAGCCAAGAGACCCAGTACTTC	CASSFPDSQETQYF
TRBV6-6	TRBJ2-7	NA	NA	TGTGCCAGCAGTTACTCGACAAGTTACGAGCAGTACTTC	CASSYSTSYEQYF
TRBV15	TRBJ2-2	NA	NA	TGTGCCACCAGCAGAGTAGCCGATGGCACCGGGGAGCTGTTTTTT	CATSRVADGTGELFF
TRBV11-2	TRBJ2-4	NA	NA	TGTGCCAGCAGCTTGACAGGACTGCTAGCCAAAAACATTCAGTACTTC	CASSLTGLLAKNIQYF
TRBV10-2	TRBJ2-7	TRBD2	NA	TGCGCCACCACATCCGGACTAGCGGGAGGAAGCGAGCAGTACTTC	CATTSGLAGGSEQYF